This entry describes one TCR beta chain. This record belongs to a study of blood T cell repertoires in COVID-19. Study-level background: Sites in the United States, Italy and Spain provided acute and convalescent COVID-19 samples. In each case, the material was cDNA or gDNA derived from T cells, B-cell-depleted T cells, or PBMCs.

Original handling: Reference gene primer amplification gave nucleated cell count estimates. Measured with immunoSEQ multiplex PCR; TCRdb has only the in-frame clones, and not every one. V, J and clone size are those of that table, while D and trimming were read from the DNA. The top ten hold roughly 6.2% of the sample, which has about 190,000 clones, roughly 90% seen once. The CDR3 sequence is 14 residues long. Trimming shortened V by 0 bases and J by 3 bases, and 9 bases separated the two germline ends. Looked up from germline, CDR1 is SGDLS and CDR2 is YYNGEE. The specimen was peripheral blood. The chain couples TRBV9 to TRBJ2-5; no reliable D call. The receptor was derived from a woman aged 35 to 49 who had recovered from COVID-19. CDR3 in amino acids: CASSVGRFEETQYF. The DNA of the CDR3 is TGTGCCAGCAGCGTAGGCAGGTTCGAAGAGACCCAGTACTTC.